The rows below give T cell receptor beta chains drawn from one sample of a study of CD8+CD57+ T cells in acquired aplastic anemia. In TCRdb, the reads were re-called with MiXCR into one record per CDR3 protein. The data contain over 40,000 distinct CDR3 sequences, roughly three fifths of them singletons. Sequences were obtained from sorted CD4+, CD8+, or CD8+CD57+ T cells (not recorded which) from PBMCs. The receptor set was obtained from a human donor with aplastic anemia. CDR3s include the opening cysteine and the closing phenylalanine or tryptophan. D genes are given only for firm matches. The listing skips clone size in some rows; elsewhere it reads once, few, many or a size class.

. | TRBJ2-5 | TRBV18 | . | TGTGCCAGCTCACCGGTCAGTCGTCCAGGAGAGACCCAGTACTTC | CASSPVSRPGETQYF
. | TRBJ2-1 | TRBV4-1 | . | TGCGCCAGCAGCCAAAGATCAATATATGCTGAGCAGTTCTTC | CASSQRSIYAEQFF
. | TRBJ1-2 | TRBV7-6 | . | TGTGCCAGCAGCGTTGGCTCGGGATCGGACAAGATCTATGGCTACACCTTC | CASSVGSGSDKIYGYTF
once | TRBJ2-1 | TRBV15 | TRBD2 | TGTGCCACCAGCGGTGGACTAGCGGGATACAATGAGCAGTTCTTC | CATSGGLAGYNEQFF
. | TRBJ2-3 | TRBV25-1 | TRBD2 | TGTGCCAGCAGTTCTTGGGGGACTACGCTGTATTTT | CASSSWGTTLYF
many | TRBJ2-3 | TRBV24-1 | TRBD1 | TGTGCCACCAGTGACTACTCCGGGACAGGGGTTACAGATACGCAGTATTTT | CATSDYSGTGVTDTQYF
. | TRBJ2-3 | TRBV2 | TRBD1 | TGTGCCAGCAGTGAACCCTTAACCGGGACAGGGGGGGGGAGCACAGATACGCAGTATTTT | CASSEPLTGTGGGSTDTQYF
. | TRBJ2-1 | TRBV10-3 | . | TGTGCCATCAGGCAGGGTAATGTGGCAAATGAGCAGTTCTTC | CAIRQGNVANEQFF
many | TRBJ1-1 | TRBV7-9 | TRBD1 | TGTGCCAGCAGCTTCTCCCGACAGGGGCACCCTGAAGCTTTCTTT | CASSFSRQGHPEAFF
. | TRBJ1-5 | TRBV19 | TRBD1 | TGTGCCAGTAAGGCTACAGGGGGCAATCAGCCCCAGCATTTT | CASKATGGNQPQHF
once | TRBJ1-2 | TRBV5-1 | . | TGCGCCAGCAGCTTGGGAACCATAGCATATGGCTACACCTTC | CASSLGTIAYGYTF
few | TRBJ1-5 | TRBV24-1 | . | TGTGCCACCAGTGACCCGGGACACCTTAATCAGCCCCAGCATTTT | CATSDPGHLNQPQHF
. | TRBJ2-5 | TRBV10-3 | . | TGTGCCATCAGGGCCCATGGCTCCCAAGAGACCCAGTACTTC | CAIRAHGSQETQYF
once | TRBJ2-5 | TRBV10-3 | . | TGTGCCATCAGTGAGGGCAGGAACCAAGAGACCCAGTACTTC | CAISEGRNQETQYF
few | TRBJ1-2 | TRBV15 | . | TGTGCCACCAGCCCCGGCCAGGGACCCCTCTATGGCTACACCTTC | CATSPGQGPLYGYTF
. | TRBJ1-1 | TRBV5-1 | . | TGCGCCAGCAGCTTTGGGGAGGTTGAAGCTTTCTTT | CASSFGEVEAFF
. | TRBJ2-6 | TRBV5-1 | . | TGCGCCAGCAGCCCTGGGGGCCGGGAAGTTCATAGCTCTGGGGCCAACGTCCTGACTTTC | CASSPGGREVHSSGANVLTF
. | TRBJ2-7 | TRBV19 | . | TGTGCCAGTAGTCGGGGGTCACGGGAGCAGTACTTC | CASSRGSREQYF
once | TRBJ2-1 | TRBV2 | TRBD1 | TGTGCCGGCAAACCAGGGGGAAAGAGGGATGAGCAGTTCTTC | CAGKPGGKRDEQFF
. | TRBJ1-3 | TRBV10-3 | . | TGTGCCATCAGCGTTACAGGCTCAGGAAACACCATATATTTT | CAISVTGSGNTIYF
many | TRBJ1-2 | TRBV10-3 | . | TGTGCCCCGGGAAGCTTTAATAGCCTGGCCAAGGACGGCTACACCTTC | CAPGSFNSLAKDGYTF
. | TRBJ1-5 | TRBV10-3 | TRBD1 | TGTGCCATTGGGGACAGGAATCAGCCCCAGCATTTT | CAIGDRNQPQHF